The next 18 T cell receptor beta chains were all read from a single sample in a study of blood T cell repertoires in COVID-19. Assay used: immunoSEQ multiplex PCR; TCRdb lists only in-frame clones, some missing. This repertoire shows 300,000 to 350,000 clones, over 80% found once; its top ten account for roughly 9.9%. The sample was peripheral blood. These receptors were collected from a man younger than 45 with COVID-19, enrolled during active disease.

The chain is built from TRBV5-5 and TRBJ2-1, with a possible D match to TRBD1 (5 bases). Germline-derived CDR1 and CDR2 are SGHKS and YYEKEE (reference sequence). V lost 4 bases and J lost 4, with 12 bases in between. The CDR3 covers 14 residues. The CDR3 sequence is CASSLPGSYNEQFF. CDR3 DNA: TGTGCCAGCAGCCTTCCAGGGTCTTACAATGAGCAGTTCTTC.

The chain links TRBV5-4 to TRBJ1-1; D is possibly TRBD1 (5 bases). Trimming removed 1 base from V and 1 base from J, with 8 bases in between. The germline V gene has CDR1 SGHNT and CDR2 YYREEE (reference sequence). This CDR3 comprises 14 residues. The DNA of the CDR3 is TGTGCCAGCAGCTTGCAGGGTAGGAACACTGAAGCTTTCTTT. It translates to CASSLQGRNTEAFF. The whole variable domain, remainder taken from reference TRBV5-4 and TRBJ1-1, is ETGVTQSPTHLIKTRGQQVTLRCSSQSGHNTVSWYQQALGQGPQFIFQYYREEENGRGNFPPRFSGLQFPNYSSELNVNALELDDSALYLCASSLQGRNTEAFFGQGTRLTVV.

This rearrangement joins TRBV28 to TRBJ2-7; the match to TRBD2 covers 9 bases. The CDR3 length is 15 residues. J lost 0 bases, V lost 5 bases, and 5 bases had no gene match. The V gene's germline CDR1 is MDHEN and CDR2 SYDVKM. The CDR3: CASSPRGGSSYEQYF. CDR3 sequence (DNA): TGTGCCAGCAGTCCGCGGGGGGGTAGCTCCTACGAGCAGTACTTC.

The rearrangement uses TRBV4-3 and TRBJ2-2; 7 bases are a match to TRBD1. J was trimmed by 3 bases and V by 0 bases; bases with no gene match: 7. CDR3 length equals 17 residues. Germline V gene lookup returns CDR1 LGHNA and CDR2 YSLEER. CDR3 sequence reads: CASSQDQGDGYTGELFF. Written as DNA, the CDR3 is TGCGCCAGCAGCCAAGATCAGGGGGACGGTTACACCGGGGAGCTGTTTTTT.

The rearrangement links TRBV19 to TRBJ2-7, with TRBD1 matching 7 bases. This CDR3 spans 14 amino acids. CDR1 LNHDA and CDR2 SQIVND come from the germline V gene (reference sequence). Losses at the gene ends were 5 bases for V and 3 bases for J; bases not matched to a gene: 7. CDR3 bases: TGTGCCAGTAGTCCCCAGACAGGGAGCTACGAGCAGTACTTC. Protein: CASSPQTGSYEQYF.

This clone was seen once. J is TRBJ2-2 and V is TRBV23-1, with TRBD1 identical over 10 bases. TRBV23-1 is identified as an open reading frame with a role that is uncertain. V shed 2 bases and J 3 bases; nucleotides not matched to a gene: 12. The CDR3 contains 19 residues. DNA of the CDR3: TGCGCCAGCAGTCAACTGAACGACAGGGGGCGCAAGGACACCGGGGAGCTGTTTTTT. Translated: CASSQLNDRGRKDTGELFF.

The chain links TRBV19 to TRBJ2-7; 11 bases align to TRBD1. From germline, CDR1 is LNHDA and CDR2 SQIVND (reference sequence). The CDR3 runs to 15 residues. With 3 bases clipped from V and 5 bases from J, the junction kept 6 bases outside the gene matches. The CDR3 here is CASSIGQGAGDEQYF. The CDR3 DNA sequence: TGTGCCAGTAGTATCGGACAGGGGGCGGGCGACGAGCAGTACTTC.

The chain has TRBV19 and TRBJ1-4, with D possibly matching TRBD1 (6 bases). The V gene's germline CDR1 is LNHDA and CDR2 SQIVND (reference sequence). V gave up 5 bases and J gave up 2 bases, with 15 bases separating them. The CDR3 is 16 amino acids. The CDR3 DNA reads as TGTGCCAGTAGTCGCAGGGGAATGCTTACTAATGAAAAACTGTTTTTT. This sequence encodes CASSRRGMLTNEKLFF.

V usage is TRBV18 and J usage is TRBJ1-5; D is undetermined. Germline assignment: CDR1 KGHSH and CDR2 LQKENI. CDR3 length: 15 amino acids. V gave up 5 bases and J gave up 3 bases, with 14 bases separating them. The CDR3 coding sequence is TGTGCCAGCTCATCGGTGGAGGGATTCAATCAGCCCCAGCATTTT. Translated: CASSSVEGFNQPQHF.

This chain links TRBV7-9 with TRBJ1-2; 8 nucleotides agree with TRBD1. Trimming cost V 7 bases and J 6 bases; bases outside gene matches: 10. Germline CDR1 and CDR2: SEHNR and FQNEAQ (reference sequence). This CDR3 comprises 14 residues. The CDR3, as DNA: TGTGCCAGCAACCCGGGACAGGCTAAGGATGGCTACACCTTC. It specifies CASNPGQAKDGYTF. Combining the CDR3 with reference TRBV7-9 and TRBJ1-2 gives the whole variable domain DTGVSQNPRHKITKRGQNVTFRCDPISEHNRLYWYRQTLGQGPEFLTYFQNEAQLEKSRLLSDRFSAERPKGSFSTLEIQRTEQGDSAMYLCASNPGQAKDGYTFGSGTRLTVV.

This clone was detected only once. The rearrangement uses TRBV5-5 and TRBJ1-2; no definite D call. Germline V gives CDR1 SGHKS, CDR2 YYEKEE (reference sequence). The germline V and J ends were trimmed by 0 bases and 3 bases, with 6 bases remaining between them. CDR3 length equals 13 residues. CDR3 sequence (DNA): TGTGCCAGCAGCTTGGGCAGTTACTATGGCTACACCTTC. This codes for CASSLGSYYGYTF.

The V gene is TRBV6-2 or TRBV6-3, the J gene TRBJ1-1; TRBD1 aligns across 9 bases. V gave up 2 bases and J gave up 4 bases; unmatched junction bases: 5. From germline, CDR1 is MNHEY and CDR2 SVGEGT. This CDR3 region has 15 residues. The CDR3 nucleotides are TGTGCCAGCAGTTACGGGACAGGGCGGGGCACTGAAGCTTTCTTT. Translation: CASSYGTGRGTEAFF.

The rearrangement uses TRBV18 and TRBJ2-2; no reliable D call. Trimming pared 0 bases from V and 4 bases from J, leaving 18 bases between. Germline CDR1 KGHSH, CDR2 LQKENI. The CDR3 is 18 amino acids. CDR3 loop: CASSPPNGQAGRTGELFF. CDR3 sequence (DNA): TGTGCCAGCTCACCACCCAATGGGCAAGCTGGCCGCACCGGGGAGCTGTTTTTT.

The V call is TRBV10-3, the J call TRBJ2-3, with TRBD2 as a possible D gene (5 bases). CDR3 length equals 13 residues. Germline values: CDR1 ENHRY, CDR2 SYGVKD. Trimming took 6 bases from V and 4 from J, leaving 11 bases between them. The CDR3 loop is CAIRLVGSDTQYF. CDR3 DNA: TGTGCCATCAGACTAGTTGGATCAGATACGCAGTATTTT.

The genes are TRBV5-1 and TRBJ2-7, with D possibly matching TRBD2 (6 bases). Germline V gene data show CDR1 as SGHRS and CDR2 as YFSETQ. With 2 bases removed from V and 3 bases from J, the gap between germline ends came to 9 bases. CDR3 length equals 13 residues. CDR3: CASSLREYYEQYF. DNA of the CDR3: TGCGCCAGCAGCTTACGGGAGTACTACGAGCAGTACTTC.

V gene TRBV19 combines with J gene TRBJ1-1, with D tentatively TRBD1 (6 bases). V was trimmed by 4 bases and J by 4 bases, leaving 10 bases between them. The CDR3 totals 13 residues. Germline CDR1 reads LNHDA; CDR2 reads SQIVND (reference sequence). The CDR3 nucleotides are TGTGCCAGTAGTAACAGGGAGGGCACTGAAGCTTTCTTT. Its translation is CASSNREGTEAFF.

The chain has TRBV15 and TRBJ1-5; 10 bases fit TRBD1. Trimming cost V 2 bases and J 0 bases; bases outside gene matches: 10. This CDR3 contains 19 residues. Germline CDR1 reads LNHNV; CDR2 reads YYDKDF (reference sequence). The CDR3 reads CATSRTGQGGPYSNQPQHF. CDR3 nucleotide sequence: TGTGCCACCAGCAGAACAGGACAGGGGGGCCCGTATAGCAATCAGCCCCAGCATTTT.

The sample holds one count of this clone. In the same sample, other DNA sequences code for this CDR3. The CDR3 sequence is CASSYSRYEQYF. The CDR3 DNA reads TGTGCCAGCAGTTACTCGCGTTACGAGCAGTACTTC. The J gene is TRBJ2-7, the V gene TRBV6-2 or TRBV6-3; D is ambiguous. Germline V gene lookup returns CDR1 MNHEY and CDR2 SVGEGT. Trimming cost V 0 bases and J 4 bases, with 4 bases left between them. The CDR3 consists of 12 residues.